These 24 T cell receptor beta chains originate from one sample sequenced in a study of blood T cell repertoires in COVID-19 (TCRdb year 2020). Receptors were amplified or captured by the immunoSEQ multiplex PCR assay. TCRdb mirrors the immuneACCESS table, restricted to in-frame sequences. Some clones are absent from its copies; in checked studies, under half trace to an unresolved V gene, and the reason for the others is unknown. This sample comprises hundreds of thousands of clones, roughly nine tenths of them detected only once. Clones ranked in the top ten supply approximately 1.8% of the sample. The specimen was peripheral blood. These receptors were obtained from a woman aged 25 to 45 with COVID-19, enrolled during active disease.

The CDR3 spells CASSPGLARVETQYF. In DNA form, the CDR3 reads TGTGCCAGCAGCCCGGGACTAGCACGGGTGGAGACCCAGTACTTC. This chain links TRBV7-6 with TRBJ2-5, with TRBD2 matching over 9 bases. Germline values: CDR1 SGHVS, CDR2 FNYEAQ. The ends lost 5 bases at V and 5 bases at J; junction bases unmatched: 9. The CDR3 has 15 residues.

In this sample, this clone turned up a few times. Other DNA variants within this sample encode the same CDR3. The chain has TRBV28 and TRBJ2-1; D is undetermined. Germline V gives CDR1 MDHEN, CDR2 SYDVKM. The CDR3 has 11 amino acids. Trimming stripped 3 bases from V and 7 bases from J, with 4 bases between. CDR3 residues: CASSFSNEQFF. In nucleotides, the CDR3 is TGTGCCAGCAGTTTTAGTAATGAGCAGTTCTTC.

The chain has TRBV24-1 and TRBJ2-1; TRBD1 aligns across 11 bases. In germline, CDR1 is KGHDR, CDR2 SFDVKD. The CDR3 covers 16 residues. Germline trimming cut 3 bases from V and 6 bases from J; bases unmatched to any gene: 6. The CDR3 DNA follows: TGTGCCACCAGTGATCCCGGACAGGGGGCCAGCAATGAGCAGTTCTTC. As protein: CATSDPGQGASNEQFF.

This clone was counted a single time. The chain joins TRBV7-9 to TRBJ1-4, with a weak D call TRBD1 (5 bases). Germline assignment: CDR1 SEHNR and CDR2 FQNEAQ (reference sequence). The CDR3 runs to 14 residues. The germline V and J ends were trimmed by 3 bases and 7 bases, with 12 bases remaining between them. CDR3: CASSLAGPGEKLFF. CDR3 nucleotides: TGTGCCAGCAGCTTGGCAGGGCCGGGTGAAAAACTGTTTTTT.

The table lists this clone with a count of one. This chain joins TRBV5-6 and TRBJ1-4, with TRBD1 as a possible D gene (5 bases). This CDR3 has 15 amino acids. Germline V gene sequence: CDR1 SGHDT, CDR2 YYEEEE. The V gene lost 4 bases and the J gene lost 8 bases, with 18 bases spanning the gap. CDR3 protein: CASSRWVTGQEKLFF. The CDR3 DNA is TGTGCCAGCAGCAGATGGGTAACAGGTCAAGAAAAACTGTTTTTT.

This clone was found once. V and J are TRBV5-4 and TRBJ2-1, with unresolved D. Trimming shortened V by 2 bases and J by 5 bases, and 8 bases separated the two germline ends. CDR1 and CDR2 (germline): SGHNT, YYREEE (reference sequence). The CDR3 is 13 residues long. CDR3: CASSFQVDNEQFF. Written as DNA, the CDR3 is TGTGCCAGCAGCTTCCAGGTGGACAATGAGCAGTTCTTC.

The CDR3 nucleotides read TGTGCCAGCCACCCAGGGGATGTCGGTGAAGCTTTCTTT. Translating it yields CASHPGDVGEAFF. The V gene is TRBV28, the J gene TRBJ1-1, with a tentative D call TRBD1 (6 bases). Germline V gene data show CDR1 as MDHEN and CDR2 as SYDVKM. V was pared by 8 bases and J by 7 bases, with 17 bases between. This CDR3 spans 13 amino acids.

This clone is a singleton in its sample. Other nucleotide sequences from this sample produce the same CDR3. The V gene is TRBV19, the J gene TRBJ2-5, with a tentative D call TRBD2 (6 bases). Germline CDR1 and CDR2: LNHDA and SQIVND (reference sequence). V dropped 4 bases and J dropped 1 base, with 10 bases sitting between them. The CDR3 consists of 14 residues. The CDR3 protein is CASSTLGGQETQYF. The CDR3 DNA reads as TGTGCCAGTAGTACCCTGGGGGGCCAAGAGACCCAGTACTTC.

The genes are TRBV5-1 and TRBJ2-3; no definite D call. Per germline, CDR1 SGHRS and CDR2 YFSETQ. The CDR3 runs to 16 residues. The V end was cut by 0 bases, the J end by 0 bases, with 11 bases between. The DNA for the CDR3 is TGCGCCAGCAGCTTGGCCGCGGTGTACAGCACAGATACGCAGTATTTT. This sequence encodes CASSLAAVYSTDTQYF.

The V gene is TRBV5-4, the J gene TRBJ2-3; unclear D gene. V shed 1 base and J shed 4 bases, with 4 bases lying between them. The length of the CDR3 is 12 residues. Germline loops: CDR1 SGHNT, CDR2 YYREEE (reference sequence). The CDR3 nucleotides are TGTGCCAGCAGCTTGCCGTCAGATACGCAGTATTTT. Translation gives CASSLPSDTQYF. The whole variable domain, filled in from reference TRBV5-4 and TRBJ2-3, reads ETGVTQSPTHLIKTRGQQVTLRCSSQSGHNTVSWYQQALGQGPQFIFQYYREEENGRGNFPPRFSGLQFPNYSSELNVNALELDDSALYLCASSLPSDTQYFGPGTRLTVL.

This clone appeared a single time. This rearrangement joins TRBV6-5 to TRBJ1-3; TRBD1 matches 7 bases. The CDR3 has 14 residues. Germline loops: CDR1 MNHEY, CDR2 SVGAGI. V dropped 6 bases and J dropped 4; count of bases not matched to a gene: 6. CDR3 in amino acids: CASRATGAGNTIYF. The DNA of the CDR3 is TGTGCCAGCAGGGCCACAGGGGCCGGAAACACCATATATTTT.

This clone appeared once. CDR3 amino acids: CASSRRQGYEQYF. For the CDR3, the DNA is TGTGCCAGCAGCAGACGACAGGGCTACGAGCAGTACTTC. The rearrangement uses TRBV7-2 and TRBJ2-7, with TRBD1 identical over 7 bases. Germline CDR1 SGHTA, CDR2 FQGNSA. This CDR3 has 13 residues. V trimming: 5 bases; J trimming: 3 bases; junction bases outside the gene matches: 4. Filled out from reference TRBV7-2 and TRBJ2-7, the complete variable domain reads GAGVSQSPSNKVTEKGKDVELRCDPISGHTALYWYRQSLGQGLEFLIYFQGNSAPDKSGLPSDRFSAERTGGSVSTLTIQRTQQEDSAVYLCASSRRQGYEQYFGPGTRLTVT.

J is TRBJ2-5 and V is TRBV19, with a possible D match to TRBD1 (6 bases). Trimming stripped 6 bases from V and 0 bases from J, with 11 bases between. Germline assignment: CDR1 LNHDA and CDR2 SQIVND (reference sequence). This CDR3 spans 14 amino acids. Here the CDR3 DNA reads TGTGCCAGTAGCCTCGCAGGGGACCAAGAGACCCAGTACTTC. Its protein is CASSLAGDQETQYF. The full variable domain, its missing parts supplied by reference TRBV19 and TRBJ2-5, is DGGITQSPKYLFRKEGQNVTLSCEQNLNHDAMYWYRQDPGQGLRLIYYSQIVNDFQKGDIAEGYSVSREKKESFPLTVTSAQKNPTAFYLCASSLAGDQETQYFGPGTRLLVL.

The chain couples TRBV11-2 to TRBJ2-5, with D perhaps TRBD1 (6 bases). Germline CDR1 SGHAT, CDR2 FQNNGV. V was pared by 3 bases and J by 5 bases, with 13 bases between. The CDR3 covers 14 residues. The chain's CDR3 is CASSFAGGGETQYF. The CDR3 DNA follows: TGTGCCAGCAGCTTTGCTGGGGGCGGCGAGACCCAGTACTTC.

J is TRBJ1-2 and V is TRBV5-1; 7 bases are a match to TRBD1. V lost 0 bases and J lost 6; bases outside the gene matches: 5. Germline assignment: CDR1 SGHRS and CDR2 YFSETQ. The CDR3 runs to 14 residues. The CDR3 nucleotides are TGCGCCAGCAGCTTGGGACAGGGACCAAATGGCTACACCTTC. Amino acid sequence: CASSLGQGPNGYTF. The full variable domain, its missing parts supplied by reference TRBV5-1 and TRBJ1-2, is KAGVTQTPRYLIKTRGQQVTLSCSPISGHRSVSWYQQTPGQGLQFLFEYFSETQRNKGNFPGRFSGRQFSNSRSEMNVSTLELGDSALYLCASSLGQGPNGYTFGSGTRLTVV.

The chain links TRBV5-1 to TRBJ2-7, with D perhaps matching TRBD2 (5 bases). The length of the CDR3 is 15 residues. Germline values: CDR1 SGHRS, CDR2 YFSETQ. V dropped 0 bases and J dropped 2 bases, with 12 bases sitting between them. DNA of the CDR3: TGCGCCAGCAGCTTGGAGATAGCGAATACCTACGAGCAGTACTTC. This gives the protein CASSLEIANTYEQYF.

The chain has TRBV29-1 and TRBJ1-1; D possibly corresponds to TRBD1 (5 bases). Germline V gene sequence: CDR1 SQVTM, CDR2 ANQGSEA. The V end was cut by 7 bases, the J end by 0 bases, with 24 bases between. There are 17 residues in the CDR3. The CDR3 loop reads CSARRIQDLVMNTEAFF. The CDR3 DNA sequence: TGCAGCGCTAGGCGAATACAGGATTTAGTAATGAACACTGAAGCTTTCTTT.

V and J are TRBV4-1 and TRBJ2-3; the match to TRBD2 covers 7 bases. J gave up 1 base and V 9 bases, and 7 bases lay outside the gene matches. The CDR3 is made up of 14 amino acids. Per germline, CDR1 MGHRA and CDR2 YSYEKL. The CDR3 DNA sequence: TGCGCCAGTAGCACCCTAGCGGGCACAGATACGCAGTATTTT. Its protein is CASSTLAGTDTQYF.

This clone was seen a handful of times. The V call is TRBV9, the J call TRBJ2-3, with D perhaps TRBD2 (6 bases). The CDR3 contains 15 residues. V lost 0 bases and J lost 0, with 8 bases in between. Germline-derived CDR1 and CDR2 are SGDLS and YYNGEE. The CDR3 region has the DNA TGTGCCAGCAGCGTAGGGGGGGTAAGCACAGATACGCAGTATTTT. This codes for CASSVGGVSTDTQYF.

CDR3: CASSERNRGAEAFF. CDR3 bases: TGTGCCAGCAGCGAGAGGAACAGGGGCGCTGAAGCTTTCTTT. This chain uses TRBV6-5 with TRBJ1-1, with TRBD1 identical over 7 bases. The germline CDR1 and CDR2 sequences are MNHEY and SVGAGI. The CDR3 has 14 amino acids. V lost 6 bases to trimming and J lost 6 bases; unmatched junction nucleotides: 10.

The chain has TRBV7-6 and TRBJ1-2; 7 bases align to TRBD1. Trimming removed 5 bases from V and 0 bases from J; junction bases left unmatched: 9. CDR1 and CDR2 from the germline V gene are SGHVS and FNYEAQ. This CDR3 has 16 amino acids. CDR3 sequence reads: CASSPQTGKTNYGYTF. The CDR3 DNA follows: TGTGCCAGCAGCCCCCAGACAGGGAAAACTAACTATGGCTACACCTTC.

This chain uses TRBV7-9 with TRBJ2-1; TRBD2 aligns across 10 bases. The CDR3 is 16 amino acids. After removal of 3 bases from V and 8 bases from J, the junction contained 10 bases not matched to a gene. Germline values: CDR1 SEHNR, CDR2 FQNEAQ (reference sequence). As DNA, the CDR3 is TGTGCCAGCAGCTTTCGCAGCGGGGGGGTTCCGGATGAGCAGTTCTTC. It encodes CASSFRSGGVPDEQFF.

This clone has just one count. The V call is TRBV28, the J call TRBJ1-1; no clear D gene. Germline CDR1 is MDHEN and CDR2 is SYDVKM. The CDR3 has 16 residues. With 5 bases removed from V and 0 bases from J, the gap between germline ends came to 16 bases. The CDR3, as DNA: TGTGCCAGCAGTCCTTCGCTAATCAGGCTGAACACTGAAGCTTTCTTT. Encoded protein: CASSPSLIRLNTEAFF.

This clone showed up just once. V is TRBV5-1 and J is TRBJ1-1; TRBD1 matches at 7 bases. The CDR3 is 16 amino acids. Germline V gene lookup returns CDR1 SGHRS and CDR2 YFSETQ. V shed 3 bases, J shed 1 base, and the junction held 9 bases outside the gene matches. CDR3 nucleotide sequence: TGCGCCAGCAGCTATAATACAGGGGCGGCGAACACTGAAGCTTTCTTT. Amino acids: CASSYNTGAANTEAFF.